This T cell receptor (beta chain) was observed in a study of T cells in Graves' hyperthyroidism and ophthalmopathy. Study in general: The blood sample was taken at first diagnosis, before treatment began. General study points: Ophthalmopathy was separated from stable hyperthyroidism by a 13 V-J model.

For ophthalmopathy patients, the Clinical Activity Score was at least 3 and the NOSPECS grade at least 4; duration was under 3 months. This clonotype turned up a few times. Its antigen is unknown. Regions amplified from RNA transcripts were the TCR beta CDR3 regions. The HTBI primer set was used in a first-round RT-PCR of the TCR CDR3. TCRdb re-called the multiplex PCR reads through MiXCR, storing one row per CDR3 protein. The sample records 410,000 or so distinct CDR3 sequences, about 15% being singletons. The TCR originated in a man between 18 and 35 years old with Graves' ophthalmopathy. The sample taken for sequencing was blood.

The CDR3, as DNA: TGTGCCAGCAGCCAGGAGGTAGTAGCTGGTTACAATGAGCAGTTCTTC. Protein product: CASSQEVVAGYNEQFF. The chain employs TRBV5-6 and TRBJ2-1; TRBD2 is a possible D gene (5 bases). The CDR3 is 16 amino acids. Germline CDR1 SGHDT, CDR2 YYEEEE. Trimming took 4 bases from V and 4 from J, leaving 18 bases between them.